This TCR beta chain was found in a study of cytotoxic CD8 clonotypes in ibrutinib-treated CLL. Overall study findings and caveats: Once treatment began, public clonotypes, which were uncommon, contracted or stayed stable. Measured clonality at baseline was greater than in age-matched healthy donors and tracked with circulating CD8+ T-cell counts. Higher clonality was seen at ibrutinib response and a return toward baseline at progression. Different sampling times were used for sustained-remission and progressing patients.

V dropped 0 bases and J dropped 4; count of bases not matched to a gene: 4. The germline V gene has CDR1 SGHRS and CDR2 YFSETQ. The CDR3 contains 15 residues. Details on this clone: The antigen is unknown.

Produced via immunoSEQ multiplex PCR; TCRdb's table is partial and in-frame only. The table includes 30,000 to 40,000 clones, about 70% detected once. The chain is built from TRBV5-1 and TRBJ2-3; TRBD1 agrees at 8 bases. The source of this sequence is a human donor with chronic lymphocytic leukemia. The sample here was PBMCs, taken before ibrutinib treatment. CDR3: CASSLAGQGADTQYF. CDR3 coding DNA: TGCGCCAGCAGCTTGGCCGGACAGGGCGCAGATACGCAGTATTTT.